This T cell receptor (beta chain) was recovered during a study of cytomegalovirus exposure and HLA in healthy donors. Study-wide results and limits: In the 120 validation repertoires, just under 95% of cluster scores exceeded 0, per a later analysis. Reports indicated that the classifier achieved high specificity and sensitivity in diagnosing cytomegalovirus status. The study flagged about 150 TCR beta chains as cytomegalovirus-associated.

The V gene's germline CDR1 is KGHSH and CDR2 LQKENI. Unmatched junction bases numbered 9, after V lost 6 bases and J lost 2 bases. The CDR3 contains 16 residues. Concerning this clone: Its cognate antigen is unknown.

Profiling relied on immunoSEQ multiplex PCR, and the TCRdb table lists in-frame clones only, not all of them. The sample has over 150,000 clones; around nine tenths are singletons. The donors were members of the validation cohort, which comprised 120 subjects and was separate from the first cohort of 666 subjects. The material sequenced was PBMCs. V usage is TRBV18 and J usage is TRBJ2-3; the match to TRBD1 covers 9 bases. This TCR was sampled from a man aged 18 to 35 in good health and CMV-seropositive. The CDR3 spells CASSPQGQGITDTQYF. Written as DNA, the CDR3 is TGTGCCAGCTCCCCCCAGGGACAGGGAATCACAGATACGCAGTATTTT. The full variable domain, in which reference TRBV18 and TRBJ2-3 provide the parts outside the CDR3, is NAGVMQNPRHLVRRRGQEARLRCSPMKGHSHVYWYRQLPEEGLKFMVYLQKENIIDESGMPKERFSAEFPKEGPSILRIQQVVRGDSAAYFCASSPQGQGITDTQYFGPGTRLTVL.